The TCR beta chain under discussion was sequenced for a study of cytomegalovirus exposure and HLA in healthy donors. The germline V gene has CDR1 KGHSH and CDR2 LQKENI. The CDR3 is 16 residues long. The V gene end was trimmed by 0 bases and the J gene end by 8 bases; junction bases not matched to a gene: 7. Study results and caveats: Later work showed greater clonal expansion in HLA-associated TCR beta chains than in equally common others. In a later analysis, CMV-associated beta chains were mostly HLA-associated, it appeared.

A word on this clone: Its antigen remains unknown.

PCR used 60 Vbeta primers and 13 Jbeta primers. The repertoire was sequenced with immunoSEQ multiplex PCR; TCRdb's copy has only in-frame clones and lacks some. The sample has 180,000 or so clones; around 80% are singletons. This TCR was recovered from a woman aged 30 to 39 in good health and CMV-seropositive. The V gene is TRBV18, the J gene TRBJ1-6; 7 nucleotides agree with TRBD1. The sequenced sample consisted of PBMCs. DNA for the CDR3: TGTGCCAGCTCACCACCGGGACAGCCTGTAGATTCACCCCTCCACTTT. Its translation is CASSPPGQPVDSPLHF. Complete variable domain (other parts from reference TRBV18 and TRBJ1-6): NAGVMQNPRHLVRRRGQEARLRCSPMKGHSHVYWYRQLPEEGLKFMVYLQKENIIDESGMPKERFSAEFPKEGPSILRIQQVVRGDSAAYFCASSPPGQPVDSPLHFGNGTRLTVT.